This passage covers 31 T cell receptor beta chains from one sample sequenced in a study of CD8+ T cells in alopecia areata. Treatment reported: oral pan-JAK inhibitor, 5-10 mg twice daily. Extracted from the samples, RNA was reverse transcribed into cDNA to serve as the sequencing template. Some clones are missing from TCRdb's copy, which holds only in-frame ones; the method was immunoSEQ multiplex PCR. The repertoire holds over 100,000 clones, with around 50% as singletons. Material: CD8+ T cells sorted from blood, obtained at week 24, from a patient treated with tofacitinib. The receptors stem from a human donor with alopecia areata.

In its sample, this clone was seen a few times. The same CDR3 is also encoded by other DNA sequences in this sample. J is TRBJ2-2 and V is TRBV15; D uncertain. Germline CDR1 is LNHNV and CDR2 is YYDKDF (reference sequence). This CDR3 comprises 14 residues. V was trimmed by 3 bases and J by 2 bases, leaving 7 bases between them. The CDR3 is CATSRTENTGELFF. The CDR3 DNA follows: TGTGCCACCAGCAGGACGGAAAACACCGGGGAGCTGTTTTTT.

This clone has only a few counts. The gene calls are TRBV29-1 and TRBJ2-7; D remains unclear. Trimming took 7 bases from V and 0 from J, leaving 13 bases between them. The CDR3 has 13 residues. Looked up from germline, CDR1 is SQVTM and CDR2 is ANQGSEA. For the CDR3, the DNA is TGCAGCGCCGCGGACGGTGGCTCCTACGAGCAGTACTTC. Its translation is CSAADGGSYEQYF.

This chain uses TRBV7-9 with TRBJ1-6; D possibly corresponds to TRBD1 (6 bases). CDR3 length: 14 residues. Germline assignment: CDR1 SEHNR and CDR2 FQNEAQ (reference sequence). The V gene lost 5 bases and the J gene lost 7 bases, with 12 bases spanning the gap. In nucleotides, the CDR3 is TGTGCCAGCAGCCAACAGGGTTGGAATTCACCCCTCCACTTT. Translated: CASSQQGWNSPLHF. The full variable domain, with the rest looked up from reference TRBV7-9 and TRBJ1-6, is DTGVSQNPRHKITKRGQNVTFRCDPISEHNRLYWYRQTLGQGPEFLTYFQNEAQLEKSRLLSDRFSAERPKGSFSTLEIQRTEQGDSAMYLCASSQQGWNSPLHFGNGTRLTVT.

J is TRBJ2-7 and V is TRBV4-2; TRBD2 aligns across 15 bases. In germline, CDR1 is LGHNA, CDR2 YNFKEQ. This CDR3 region has 19 residues. Trimming at V came to 0 bases and at J to 1 base, leaving 7 bases not matched to a gene. The CDR3 protein is CASSQDGLAGGRISYEQYF. Here the CDR3 DNA reads TGTGCCAGCAGCCAAGATGGACTAGCGGGGGGGAGAATTTCCTACGAGCAGTACTTC.

The chain couples TRBV6-6 to TRBJ1-1; D remains ambiguous. CDR3 length: 16 amino acids. The V gene lost 2 bases and the J gene lost 3 bases, with 16 bases spanning the gap. Germline lookup yields CDR1 MNHNY and CDR2 SVGAGI (reference sequence). Here the CDR3 DNA reads TGTGCCAGCAGTTACCCCTCCCACGGCGGGTACACTGAAGCTTTCTTT. Translation gives CASSYPSHGGYTEAFF.

V usage is TRBV9 and J usage is TRBJ2-1; 9 bases align to TRBD2. This CDR3 is built from 16 residues. Germline CDR1 SGDLS, CDR2 YYNGEE. With V trimmed by 5 bases and J by 4 bases, 10 bases remained unmatched. The CDR3 is CASSDVSGGIYNEQFF. The CDR3 DNA reads TGTGCCAGCAGTGATGTGAGCGGGGGGATATACAATGAGCAGTTCTTC. Combining the CDR3 with reference TRBV9 and TRBJ2-1 gives the whole variable domain DSGVTQTPKHLITATGQRVTLRCSPRSGDLSVYWYQQSLDQGLQFLIQYYNGEERAKGNILERFSAQQFPDLHSELNLSSLELGDSALYFCASSDVSGGIYNEQFFGPGTRLTVL.

The chain recombines TRBV10-3 with TRBJ2-7; D is unclear. There are 15 residues in the CDR3. The V gene's germline CDR1 is ENHRY and CDR2 SYGVKD. Trimming pared 3 bases from V and 3 bases from J, leaving 15 bases between. This CDR3 is CAISDKQNIHYEQYF. The CDR3 nucleotides read TGTGCCATCAGTGATAAGCAGAATATCCACTACGAGCAGTACTTC.

This chain uses TRBV13 with TRBJ1-1; no definite D call. V was pared by 3 bases and J by 8 bases, with 4 bases between. Germline V gene lookup returns CDR1 PRHDT and CDR2 FYEKMQ (reference sequence). The CDR3 has 10 residues. CDR3: CASSLVEAFF. The CDR3 DNA reads as TGTGCCAGCAGCTTGGTCGAAGCTTTCTTT.

The V and J genes are TRBV6-5 and TRBJ1-1; the D is unclear. The CDR3 extends over 14 amino acids. Germline V gene data show CDR1 as MNHEY and CDR2 as SVGAGI. V shed 2 bases and J shed 2 bases, with 9 bases lying between them. For the CDR3, the DNA is TGTGCCAGCAGTTACCTTCCGGGAAACACTGAAGCTTTCTTT. Residues: CASSYLPGNTEAFF.

The chain uses TRBV7-9 and TRBJ1-1; 9 positions match TRBD1. The V gene end was trimmed by 4 bases and the J gene end by 8 bases; junction bases not matched to a gene: 8. This CDR3 is 14 amino acids long. Germline V CDR1 and CDR2: SEHNR, FQNEAQ (reference sequence). CDR3 amino acids: CASSSPGGTGEAFF. DNA for the CDR3: TGTGCCAGCAGCTCCCCCGGGGGGACAGGGGAAGCTTTCTTT.

V usage is TRBV30 and J usage is TRBJ2-2; D call uncertain. The CDR3 contains 14 residues. Trimming pared 0 bases from V and 1 base from J, leaving 6 bases between. Per germline, CDR1 GTSNPN and CDR2 SVGIG (reference sequence). CDR3 sequence (DNA): TGTGCCTGGAGTGTACGTGGGAACACCGGGGAGCTGTTTTTT. Translating gives CAWSVRGNTGELFF.

This clone was observed a handful of times. The V call is TRBV7-2, the J call TRBJ2-1, with TRBD2 matching over 10 bases. The CDR3 contains 16 residues. V trimming: 1 base; J trimming: 6 bases; junction bases outside the gene matches: 6. Germline V gives CDR1 SGHTA, CDR2 FQGNSA. The CDR3: CASSLGAGGRGNEQFF. CDR3 nucleotide sequence: TGTGCCAGCAGCTTAGGAGCGGGGGGGCGAGGCAATGAGCAGTTCTTC.

The genes are TRBV4-3 and TRBJ1-4; TRBD1 matches at 7 bases. Looked up from germline, CDR1 is LGHNA and CDR2 is YSLEER. There are 16 residues in the CDR3. The V and J ends lost 2 bases and 0 bases, in that order; junction bases with no gene match: 3. The CDR3: CASSQTGTATNEKLFF. In DNA, the CDR3 is TGCGCCAGCAGCCAAACCGGGACAGCAACTAATGAAAAACTGTTTTTT.

The J gene is TRBJ2-2, the V gene TRBV27; no firm D call. The germline CDR1 and CDR2 sequences are MNHEY and SMNVEV (reference sequence). This CDR3 contains 13 residues. The V and J ends lost 5 bases and 6 bases respectively, with 10 bases between them. The CDR3 nucleotides are TGTGCCAGCAGTGACTCGCAGGCCGGGGAGCTGTTTTTT. The encoded protein is CASSDSQAGELFF.

In DNA form, the CDR3 reads TGTGCCAGCAGTCAGGACCAGGCTGAAGCTTTCTTT. Translation gives CASSQDQAEAFF. The genes are TRBV25-1 and TRBJ1-1; D remains ambiguous. Germline CDR1 is MGHDK and CDR2 is SYGVNS. The ends were cut back, 5 bases at V and 6 bases at J, with 10 bases in the middle. The CDR3 spans 12 residues. Together with reference TRBV25-1 and TRBJ1-1, the CDR3 gives the full variable domain: EADIYQTPRYLVIGTGKKITLECSQTMGHDKMYWYQQDPGMELHLIHYSYGVNSTEKGDLSSESTVSRIRTEHFPLTLESARPSHTSQYLCASSQDQAEAFFGQGTRLTVV.

The chain couples TRBV9 to TRBJ2-1; 8 nucleotides line up with TRBD2. This CDR3 has 15 amino acids. The germline V gene has CDR1 SGDLS and CDR2 YYNGEE. V lost 3 bases and J lost 7; bases outside the gene matches: 9. Written as DNA, the CDR3 is TGTGCCAGCAGCGCCTTACCGGGACTAGATAATGAGCAGTTCTTC. It yields the protein CASSALPGLDNEQFF.

The chain joins TRBV7-8 to TRBJ1-5, with D possibly matching TRBD1 (5 bases). CDR1 and CDR2 (germline): SGHVS, FQNEAQ. This CDR3 has 16 residues. Trimming pared 0 bases from V and 2 bases from J, leaving 11 bases between. The CDR3 region is CASSLARDFGNQPQHF. CDR3 nucleotide sequence: TGTGCCAGCAGCTTAGCCAGGGATTTTGGCAATCAGCCCCAGCATTTT.

The chain employs TRBV7-8 and TRBJ2-7, with TRBD1 identical over 11 bases. V lost 10 bases and J lost 4; bases outside the gene matches: 9. The CDR3 is 14 residues long. Germline assignment: CDR1 SGHVS and CDR2 FQNEAQ. The CDR3 protein is CATGNGDRGYEQYF. The CDR3 DNA is TGTGCCACCGGGAACGGGGACAGGGGGTACGAGCAGTACTTC.

The chain combines TRBV7-3 with TRBJ2-5; a weak D match, TRBD2 (6 bases). Trimming removed 2 bases from V and 3 bases from J, with 19 bases in between. This CDR3 is 17 amino acids long. Germline CDR1 SGHTA, CDR2 FQGTGA. CDR3 sequence: CASSLFGWVGGEETQYF. Written as DNA, the CDR3 is TGTGCCAGCAGCTTATTTGGCTGGGTCGGGGGAGAAGAGACCCAGTACTTC.

The count of this clone is one. This sequence joins TRBV6-1 and TRBJ2-7; D unresolved. Germline-derived CDR1 and CDR2 are MNHNS and SASEGT. This CDR3 spans 11 amino acids. Trimming left V 1 base short and J 5 bases short, with 3 bases between. CDR3 DNA: TGTGCCAGCAGTGAAGGACACGAGCAGTACTTC. Translation gives CASSEGHEQYF.

The J gene is TRBJ2-1, the V gene TRBV19; D unclear. This CDR3 has 13 residues. From germline, CDR1 is LNHDA and CDR2 SQIVND (reference sequence). The V end was cut by 5 bases, the J end by 5 bases, with 10 bases between. The CDR3 reads CASSPLRHNEQFF. In nucleotides, the CDR3 is TGTGCCAGTAGTCCTCTCCGTCACAATGAGCAGTTCTTC.

The chain has TRBV4-3 and TRBJ2-1, with 7 bases that match TRBD1. V lost 1 base, J lost 5 bases, and 11 bases stayed unmatched. The CDR3 runs 17 residues. CDR1 and CDR2 (germline): LGHNA, YSLEER. The CDR3 nucleotides read TGCGCCAGCAGCCAAGGCTTGGCGACAGGGTCGGACAATGAGCAGTTCTTC. Translation: CASSQGLATGSDNEQFF.

The chain employs TRBV7-6 and TRBJ2-5, with 11 bases that match TRBD2. Trimming at V came to 2 bases and at J to 1 base, leaving 3 bases not matched to a gene. Germline V gene lookup returns CDR1 SGHVS and CDR2 FNYEAQ. This CDR3 has 16 amino acids. CDR3 protein: CASSLLSGGAQETQYF. CDR3 in DNA: TGTGCCAGCAGCTTACTTAGCGGGGGGGCCCAAGAGACCCAGTACTTC.

The chain employs TRBV5-6 and TRBJ1-5, with 7 bases matching TRBD1. Germline lookup yields CDR1 SGHDT and CDR2 YYEEEE. J was trimmed by 7 bases and V by 3 bases; bases with no gene match: 4. The CDR3 loop spans 13 amino acids. CDR3 protein: CASSWGTAQPQHF. The CDR3 DNA is TGTGCCAGCAGCTGGGGGACAGCCCAGCCCCAGCATTTT.

The chain employs TRBV29-1 and TRBJ2-1; 10 bases fit TRBD2. CDR1 SQVTM and CDR2 ANQGSEA come from the germline V gene. This CDR3 comprises 14 residues. V dropped 1 base and J dropped 3; count of bases not matched to a gene: 0. The CDR3 region is CSVEGTSGYNEQFF. CDR3 DNA sequence: TGCAGCGTTGAAGGGACTAGCGGCTACAATGAGCAGTTCTTC.

The chain links TRBV13 to TRBJ1-2; 7 bases agree with TRBD1. The CDR3 contains 13 residues. Germline CDR1 reads PRHDT; CDR2 reads FYEKMQ (reference sequence). Germline trimming cut 5 bases from V and 3 bases from J; bases unmatched to any gene: 3. CDR3 bases: TGTGCCAGCAGCCGGGACAGAGACTATGGCTACACCTTC. Its protein is CASSRDRDYGYTF.

The chain joins TRBV15 to TRBJ2-5; D call uncertain. The CDR3 runs 14 residues. Germline assignment: CDR1 LNHNV and CDR2 YYDKDF (reference sequence). V was cut by 5 bases and J by 4 bases, with 14 bases left in between. The CDR3: CATSGRDRPETQYF. In nucleotides, the CDR3 is TGTGCCACCAGCGGAAGAGACCGTCCAGAGACCCAGTACTTC.

This chain links TRBV9 with TRBJ2-6; 10 nucleotides line up with TRBD1. This CDR3 spans 18 amino acids. Germline V gives CDR1 SGDLS, CDR2 YYNGEE. V lost 0 bases and J lost 0; bases outside the gene matches: 3. Written as DNA, the CDR3 is TGTGCCAGCAGCGTAGTGGGACAGGGGTTCTCTGGGGCCAACGTCCTGACTTTC. Translation gives CASSVVGQGFSGANVLTF.

The rearrangement uses TRBV30 and TRBJ1-1; weak D call: TRBD1 (5 bases). In germline, CDR1 is GTSNPN, CDR2 SVGIG (reference sequence). Trimming removed 8 bases from V and 8 bases from J, with 24 bases in between. The CDR3 spans 14 residues. DNA of the CDR3: TGTGCCACCGATTTTGGGGCGGACACCGGAGAAGCTTTCTTT. Translation: CATDFGADTGEAFF.

This clone was detected a few times. J is TRBJ1-5 and V is TRBV19, with D unresolved. V was cut by 5 bases and J by 1 base, with 15 bases left in between. CDR1 is LNHDA, CDR2 SQIVND, per germline (reference sequence). The CDR3 has 16 residues. CDR3 in amino acids: CASSPQKGSSNQPQHF. The CDR3 DNA is TGTGCCAGTAGTCCCCAGAAGGGAAGCAGCAATCAGCCCCAGCATTTT. Drawing the rest from reference TRBV19 and TRBJ1-5, the complete variable domain is DGGITQSPKYLFRKEGQNVTLSCEQNLNHDAMYWYRQDPGQGLRLIYYSQIVNDFQKGDIAEGYSVSREKKESFPLTVTSAQKNPTAFYLCASSPQKGSSNQPQHFGDGTRLSIL.

This chain uses TRBV4-2 with TRBJ2-7, with D unclear. Germline CDR1 reads LGHNA; CDR2 reads YNFKEQ. The CDR3 is 12 residues long. Trimming removed 0 bases from V and 3 bases from J, with 3 bases in between. CDR3 sequence reads: CASSQDYYEQYF. For the CDR3, the DNA is TGTGCCAGCAGCCAAGATTACTACGAGCAGTACTTC.